This passage covers 22 T cell receptor beta chains from one sample sequenced in a study of cytomegalovirus exposure and HLA in healthy donors. The PCR ran on 60 Vbeta and 13 Jbeta primers. Profiled with immunoSEQ multiplex PCR; TCRdb holds only in-frame clones, not every one. The sample carries about 180,000 clones, roughly 79% recorded once. Material: PBMCs. These TCRs come from a young woman in good health and CMV-seropositive.

This chain uses TRBV15 with TRBJ2-1; TRBD1 is a possible D gene (6 bases). The CDR3 contains 12 residues. From germline, CDR1 is LNHNV and CDR2 YYDKDF (reference sequence). Between the trimmed V and J ends, which lost 3 bases and 7 bases, there was a span of 7 bases. The CDR3 protein is CATSSTGNEQFF. Written as DNA, the CDR3 is TGTGCCACCAGCAGCACAGGGAATGAGCAGTTCTTC.

The genes are TRBV28 and TRBJ1-2, with 9 bases matching TRBD1. The trim removed 8 bases at V and 5 bases at J, leaving 15 bases unmatched. This CDR3 region has 16 residues. Germline V gives CDR1 MDHEN, CDR2 SYDVKM. The CDR3, as DNA: TGTGCCAGCTACTTGGCCACAGGGGGCGTTCGTTATGGCTACACCTTC. It is translated as CASYLATGGVRYGYTF.

This chain joins TRBV13 and TRBJ1-1; perhaps TRBD1 as D (6 bases). With 1 base removed from V and 5 bases from J, the gap between germline ends came to 8 bases. CDR3 length: 13 amino acids. The germline gives CDR1 PRHDT, CDR2 FYEKMQ (reference sequence). The CDR3 DNA sequence: TGTGCCAGCAGCTTAGAGAGGGGGACTGAAGCTTTCTTT. This sequence encodes CASSLERGTEAFF.

The chain couples TRBV4-1 to TRBJ1-5, with TRBD1 as a possible D gene (5 bases). This CDR3 is 16 amino acids long. Trimming pared 1 base from V and 4 bases from J, leaving 14 bases between. Germline CDR1 reads MGHRA; CDR2 reads YSYEKL. The CDR3 sequence is CASSQAAGLLNQPQHF. The CDR3 DNA reads TGCGCCAGCAGCCAAGCCGCAGGGTTATTAAATCAGCCCCAGCATTTT.

The chain uses TRBV11-2 and TRBJ1-4; a weak D match, TRBD1 (5 bases). Per the germline V gene, CDR1 is SGHAT and CDR2 is FQNNGV. CDR3 size: 14 residues. V was pared by 3 bases and J by 8 bases, with 13 bases between. DNA for the CDR3: TGTGCCAGCAGCTTTCGCGTCGGGGGGGAAAAACTGTTTTTT. This encodes CASSFRVGGEKLFF.

Here the CDR3 DNA reads TGCGCCAGCAGCATGGACAGGCCCAGCACAGATACGCAGTATTTT. As protein: CASSMDRPSTDTQYF. The V and J genes are TRBV5-1 and TRBJ2-3; TRBD1 agrees at 7 bases. J gave up 0 bases and V 4 bases, and 5 bases lay outside the gene matches. Germline V CDR1 and CDR2: SGHRS, YFSETQ. The CDR3 is 15 residues long.

The V and J genes are TRBV5-6 and TRBJ2-7, with 11 positions matching TRBD2. This CDR3 contains 14 residues. The J segment lost 4 bases and the V segment lost 1 base, leaving 1 base of the junction unmatched. Germline values: CDR1 SGHDT, CDR2 YYEEEE. CDR3 nucleotide sequence: TGTGCCAGCAGCTTGAGACTAGCGGGGTACGAGCAGTACTTC. Translated, it gives CASSLRLAGYEQYF. Full variable domain (remainder filled in from reference TRBV5-6 and TRBJ2-7): DAGVTQSPTHLIKTRGQQVTLRCSPKSGHDTVSWYQQALGQGPQFIFQYYEEEERQRGNFPDRFSGHQFPNYSSELNVNALLLGDSALYLCASSLRLAGYEQYFGPGTRLTVT.

The V and J genes are TRBV7-2 and TRBJ2-7, with TRBD1 as a possible D gene (5 bases). This CDR3 is 13 amino acids long. Trimming took 2 bases from V and 3 from J, leaving 8 bases between them. The germline V gene encodes CDR1 SGHTA and CDR2 FQGNSA. As DNA, the CDR3 is TGTGCCAGCAGCTTAAACAGGATCTACGAGCAGTACTTC. Encoded protein: CASSLNRIYEQYF.

The V gene is TRBV5-8, the J gene TRBJ1-5; D is ambiguous. Per germline, CDR1 SGHTS and CDR2 YDEGEE. Trimming removed 4 bases from V and 9 bases from J, with 11 bases in between. The length of the CDR3 is 12 residues. The CDR3 DNA reads as TGTGCCAGCAGCCCGAGAGATCGGCCCCAGCATTTT. Translating gives CASSPRDRPQHF.

The J gene is TRBJ1-3, the V gene TRBV6-5; the D is unclear. Trimming shortened V by 6 bases and J by 0 bases, and 12 bases separated the two germline ends. Germline loops: CDR1 MNHEY, CDR2 SVGAGI. CDR3 size: 15 residues. Here the CDR3 DNA reads TGTGCCAGCAGATTTGACTCGAGCTCTGGAAACACCATATATTTT. Amino acid sequence: CASRFDSSSGNTIYF.

A few counts support this clone. The same CDR3 is also encoded by other DNA sequences in this sample. The chain carries TRBV27 and TRBJ1-1; the D is unclear. CDR1 and CDR2 (germline): MNHEY, SMNVEV (reference sequence). V shed 0 bases and J shed 1 base, with 3 bases lying between them. The CDR3 sequence is 13 residues long. The CDR3 here is CASSLSRNTEAFF. DNA for the CDR3: TGTGCCAGCAGTTTATCGCGGAACACTGAAGCTTTCTTT.

The rearrangement uses TRBV7-2 and TRBJ1-5, with TRBD1 matching 7 bases. Trimming took 5 bases from V and 2 from J; bases not matched to a gene: 6. This CDR3 has 15 amino acids. Germline values: CDR1 SGHTA, CDR2 FQGNSA. The CDR3 DNA reads TGTGCCAGCAGCCCATACACAGGGGGCAATCAGCCCCAGCATTTT. Amino acid sequence: CASSPYTGGNQPQHF.

CDR3 sequence (DNA): TGTGCCAGCTCTCGGCAGGACTCCTACGAGCAGTACTTC. Protein product: CASSRQDSYEQYF. The genes are TRBV7-9 and TRBJ2-7; no definite D call. The V and J ends lost 8 bases and 0 bases respectively, with 11 bases between them. The germline V gene has CDR1 SEHNR and CDR2 FQNEAQ (reference sequence). There are 13 residues in the CDR3. Using reference TRBV7-9 and TRBJ2-7 for the parts outside the CDR3, the full variable domain is DTGVSQNPRHKITKRGQNVTFRCDPISEHNRLYWYRQTLGQGPEFLTYFQNEAQLEKSRLLSDRFSAERPKGSFSTLEIQRTEQGDSAMYLCASSRQDSYEQYFGPGTRLTVT.

This chain's CDR3 is CASSERGQDTEAFF. For the CDR3, the DNA is TGTGCCAGCAGTGAAAGGGGGCAGGACACTGAAGCTTTCTTT. V usage is TRBV6-1 and J usage is TRBJ1-1; TRBD1 matches 7 bases. Per germline, CDR1 MNHNS and CDR2 SASEGT. V was clipped by 2 bases and J by 3 bases; unmatched bases: 3. This CDR3 spans 14 amino acids.

This chain uses TRBV10-3 with TRBJ1-4; a weak D match, TRBD1 (5 bases). This CDR3 has 15 residues. V gave up 0 bases and J gave up 8 bases, with 13 bases separating them. The germline V gene has CDR1 ENHRY and CDR2 SYGVKD. Here the CDR3 reads CAISESTRAGEKLFF. The CDR3 nucleotides are TGTGCCATCAGTGAGTCGACCAGGGCGGGAGAAAAACTGTTTTTT.

This clone was observed a handful of times. The chain combines TRBV5-4 with TRBJ2-5; TRBD2 is a possible D gene (6 bases). The germline V and J ends were trimmed by 2 bases and 2 bases, with 13 bases remaining between them. Germline V gene sequence: CDR1 SGHNT, CDR2 YYREEE (reference sequence). The CDR3 loop spans 15 amino acids. CDR3 protein: CASSFDGGPQETQYF. DNA of the CDR3: TGTGCCAGCAGCTTTGACGGGGGTCCACAAGAGACCCAGTACTTC.

This rearrangement joins TRBV28 to TRBJ1-1, with TRBD1 as a possible D gene (6 bases). Germline V lookup: CDR1 MDHEN, CDR2 SYDVKM. This CDR3 comprises 14 residues. The V end lost 3 bases, the J end lost 7 bases, and 15 bases lay between the germline ends. CDR3 coding DNA: TGTGCCAGCAGTTTTAAGTTGCAGGGGCGTGAAGCTTTCTTT. Protein: CASSFKLQGREAFF.

The rearrangement uses TRBV29-1 and TRBJ2-3, with TRBD1 identical over 7 bases. Trimming cost V 8 bases and J 4 bases; bases outside gene matches: 15. The CDR3 runs to 15 residues. Looked up from germline, CDR1 is SQVTM and CDR2 is ANQGSEA. The CDR3 protein is CSTNLQGMRPDTQYF. The DNA of the CDR3 is TGCAGCACTAACCTACAGGGGATGCGGCCAGATACGCAGTATTTT.

The chain has TRBV2 and TRBJ1-2; D unresolved. The V gene lost 7 bases and the J gene lost 4 bases, with 13 bases spanning the gap. The CDR3 is 13 amino acids. Germline-derived CDR1 and CDR2 are SNHLY and FYNNEI. The CDR3 protein is CASNPEGLYGYTF. CDR3 nucleotide sequence: TGTGCCAGCAACCCCGAGGGCCTCTATGGCTACACCTTC.

This sequence joins TRBV29-1 and TRBJ1-1; 8 bases are a match to TRBD1. V shed 5 bases, J shed 6 bases, and the junction held 8 bases outside the gene matches. CDR1 and CDR2 (germline): SQVTM, ANQGSEA. The CDR3 has 13 residues. The CDR3: CSVMTGAIAEAFF. CDR3 coding DNA: TGCAGCGTTATGACAGGGGCGATCGCTGAAGCTTTCTTT.

V usage is TRBV10-3 and J usage is TRBJ2-7, with D possibly being TRBD1 (6 bases). V shed 8 bases and J shed 2 bases, with 10 bases lying between them. Germline values: CDR1 ENHRY, CDR2 SYGVKD. CDR3 length: 12 amino acids. The CDR3 DNA reads as TGTGCCATCCGGACAGCTACCTACGAGCAGTACTTC. This gives the protein CAIRTATYEQYF.

This clone was detected only once. For the CDR3, the DNA is TGCGCCAGCGCCCCGGGACAGGGGAGGTCTGGGGCCAACGTCCTGACTTTC. Residues: CASAPGQGRSGANVLTF. J is TRBJ2-6 and V is TRBV23-1, with 10 positions matching TRBD1. TRBV23-1 is treated as an ORF (open reading frame) with a function not yet certain. The CDR3 extends over 17 amino acids. Germline trimming cut 8 bases from V and 1 base from J; bases unmatched to any gene: 8.